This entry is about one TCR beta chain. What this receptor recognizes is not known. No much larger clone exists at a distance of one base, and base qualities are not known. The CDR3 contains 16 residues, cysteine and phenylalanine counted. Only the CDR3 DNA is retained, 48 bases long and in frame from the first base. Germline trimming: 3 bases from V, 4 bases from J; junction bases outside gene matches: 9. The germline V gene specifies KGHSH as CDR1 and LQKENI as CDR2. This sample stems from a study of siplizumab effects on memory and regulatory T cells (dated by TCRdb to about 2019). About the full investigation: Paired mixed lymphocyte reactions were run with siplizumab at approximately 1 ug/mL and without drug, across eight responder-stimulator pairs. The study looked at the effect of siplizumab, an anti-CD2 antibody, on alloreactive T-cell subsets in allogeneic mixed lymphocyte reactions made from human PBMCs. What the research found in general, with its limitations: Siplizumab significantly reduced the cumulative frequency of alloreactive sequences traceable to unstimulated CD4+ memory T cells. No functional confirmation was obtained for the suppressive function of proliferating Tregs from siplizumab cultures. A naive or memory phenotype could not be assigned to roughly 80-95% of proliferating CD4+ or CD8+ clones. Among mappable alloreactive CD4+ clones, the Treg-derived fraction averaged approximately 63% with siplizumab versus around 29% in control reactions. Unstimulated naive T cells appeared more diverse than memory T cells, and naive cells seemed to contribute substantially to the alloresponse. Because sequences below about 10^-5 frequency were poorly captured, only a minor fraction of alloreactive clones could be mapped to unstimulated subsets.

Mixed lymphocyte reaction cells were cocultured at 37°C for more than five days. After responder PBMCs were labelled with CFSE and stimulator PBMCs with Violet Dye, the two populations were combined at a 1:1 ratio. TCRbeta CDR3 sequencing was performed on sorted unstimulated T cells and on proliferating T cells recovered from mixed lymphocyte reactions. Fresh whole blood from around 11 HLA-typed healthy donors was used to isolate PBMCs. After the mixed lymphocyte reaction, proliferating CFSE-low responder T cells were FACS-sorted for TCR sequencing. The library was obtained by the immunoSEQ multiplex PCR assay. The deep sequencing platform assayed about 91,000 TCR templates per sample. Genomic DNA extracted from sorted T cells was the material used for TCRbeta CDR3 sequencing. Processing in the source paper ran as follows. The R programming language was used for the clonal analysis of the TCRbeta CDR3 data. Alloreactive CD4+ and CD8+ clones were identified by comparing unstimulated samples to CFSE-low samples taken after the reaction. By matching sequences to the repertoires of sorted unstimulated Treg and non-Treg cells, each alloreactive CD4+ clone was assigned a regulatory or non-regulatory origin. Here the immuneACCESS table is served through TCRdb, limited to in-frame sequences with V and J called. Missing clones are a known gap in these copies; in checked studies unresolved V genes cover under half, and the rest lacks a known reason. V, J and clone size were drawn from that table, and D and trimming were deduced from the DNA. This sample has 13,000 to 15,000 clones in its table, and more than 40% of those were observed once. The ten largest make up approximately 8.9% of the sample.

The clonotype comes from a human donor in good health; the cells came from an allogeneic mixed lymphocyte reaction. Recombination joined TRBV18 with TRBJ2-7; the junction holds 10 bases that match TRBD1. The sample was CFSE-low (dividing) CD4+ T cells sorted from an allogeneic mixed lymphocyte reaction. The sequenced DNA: TGTGCCAGCTCACCTCGACAGGGGGCGGGTTTTTACGAGCAGTACTTC. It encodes CASSPRQGAGFYEQYF.